Described below is a single T cell receptor beta chain sequence and its context. This sample stems from a study of monozygotic twins with inflammatory bowel disease. Per germline, CDR1 MDHEN and CDR2 SYDVKM. This CDR3 region has 15 residues. cDNA for each sample came from eight separate reactions. Nested amplification of TCRalpha and TCRbeta cDNA involved two PCRs of roughly 17 and 9 cycles. TCRdb re-called the 5' RACE reads; one entry per CDR3 protein, DNA not given. This sample's clone table lists about 140,000 distinct CDR3 sequences. This sequence was found in a human donor with ulcerative colitis or Crohn's disease, or a healthy co-twin of an affected twin (not recorded which). The specimen sequenced was blood. V gene TRBV28 combines with J gene TRBJ2-1; TCRdb picks TRBD2, but there is no DNA to check that call. CDR3 residues: CASFTSGGPYNEQFF.